A selection of T cell receptor beta chains follows, all from one sample in a study of lymphopenia after photon versus proton radiotherapy. Assay: immunoSEQ multiplex PCR; the TCRdb copy retains only in-frame clones and omits some. The sample gives approximately 30,000 clones, 85% to 95% of which show up once; approximately 0.72% is in the top ten. The sample in question was peripheral blood, obtained from a patient treated with photon-based radiotherapy. The receptors shown here come from a woman between 50 and 59 years old with cholangiocarcinoma. The conserved cysteine and the conserved F or W are not part of the CDR3 here.

j_call v_call cdr3_aa
TRBJ1-1 TRBV6-6 ASIPSPANTEAF
TRBJ1-1 TRBV9 ASSVGGMNTEAF
TRBJ1-2 TRBV29-1 SVDRFNYGYT
TRBJ2-7 TRBV27 ASSVSRTGGSYEQY
TRBJ1-1 TRBV7-9 ASSAQGGWGRNTEAF
TRBJ2-3 TRBV7-8 ASSHPGQGGADTQY
TRBJ2-1 TRBV6-1 ASRGDRAPYNEQF
TRBJ2-3 TRBV7-2 ASVLVAGVGDTQY
TRBJ2-3 TRBV11-2 ASSPSRIAVITDTQY
TRBJ1-3 TRBV7-8 ASSSDRANAGNTIY
TRBJ2-7 TRBV27 ASSLSGGEQY
TRBJ1-3 TRBV10-3 ALLEDSGNTIY
TRBJ1-6 TRBV19 ASTQGRRKINSPLH
TRBJ1-4 TRBV4-3 ASSQVGTSREKLF
TRBJ1-2 TRBV30 AWRIGPLMNYGYT
TRBJ1-5 TRBV2 ASRGDGARDFYSNQPQH
TRBJ2-3 TRBV19 ASSRTSGGASVLADTQY
TRBJ1-1 TRBV4-3 ASSQDVFLNTEAF
TRBJ2-5 TRBV9 ASSTRTSGGAVETQY
TRBJ2-5 TRBV27 ASGRQGRETQY
. TRBV19 ASSMRGVGGYEQY
TRBJ1-1 TRBV7-2 ASSLSGTGTEAF
TRBJ2-5 TRBV5-1 ASRAGGQETQY
TRBJ1-2 TRBV25-1 ASSERGGYT
TRBJ1-1 TRBV7-9 ASSPGTAEAF
TRBJ2-5 TRBV7-6 ASSLQADQETQY
TRBJ1-6 TRBV7-6 ASSLGQGLYSPLH
TRBJ2-2 TRBV19 ATRLYNTGELF
TRBJ2-2 TRBV29-1 SVGQSNTGELF
TRBJ2-5 TRBV5-1 ASSFTGTDQETQY
TRBJ1-1 TRBV29-1 SVGGQRNTEAF
TRBJ1-2 TRBV18 ASSPNRPDPTYGYT
TRBJ2-7 TRBV11-2 ASSLTLPGRYEQY
TRBJ1-2 TRBV7-9 ASGGVDYGYT
TRBJ2-1 TRBV10-2 ASSETWRGGPRGNEQF
TRBJ1-6 TRBV30 AWSQDNSPLH
TRBJ1-2 TRBV6-5 ASKTGGGSYGYT
TRBJ2-1 TRBV6-4 ASRPSGGSYNNEQF
TRBJ2-6 TRBV5-1 ASSLRVAGANVLT
TRBJ1-2 TRBV4-3 ASSQAPFGGGYGYT
TRBJ1-2 TRBV7-8 ASSPGPNGYT
TRBJ1-2 TRBV7-9 ASSMDRQNYGYT
TRBJ1-1 TRBV19 ASSTLRTGLNTEAF
TRBJ2-6 TRBV30 AWSGTAGANVLT
TRBJ1-2 TRBV10-1 ASPQGACGYT
TRBJ2-5 TRBV27 ASSERDFQETQY
TRBJ2-1 TRBV18 ASSPPFALAGGYNEQF
TRBJ2-5 TRBV7-6 ASTVSLGNQETQY
TRBJ1-2 TRBV18 ASSPTLTGAGYGYT
TRBJ1-2 TRBV28 ASRGGTILVYGYT